The clone carrying this T cell receptor (beta chain) was counted once. The CDR3 has 14 residues. Trimming at V came to 3 bases and at J to 5 bases, leaving 4 bases not matched to a gene. The germline V gene has CDR1 KGHSH and CDR2 LQKENI. This sample stems from a study of blood T cell repertoires in COVID-19. Study context: From the United States, Italy and Spain came samples of acute and convalescent COVID-19. PBMCs, B-cell-depleted T cells, or T cells were the source of the cDNA or gDNA that made up the material.

The authors' processing: Reference gene primers were amplified, and this amplification served to estimate nucleated cell counts. Sequenced by immunoSEQ multiplex PCR; TCRdb stores in-frame clones only, minus some. The DNA gave D and trimming, while V, J and clone size come from that table. The data contain about 260,000 clones, roughly 87% of them singletons. The chain joins TRBV18 to TRBJ2-5; TRBD1 agrees at 9 bases. The TCR comes from a woman aged 45-65 years who had recovered from COVID-19. Sequenced input: peripheral blood. In DNA form, the CDR3 reads TGTGCCAGCTCACCCTGGACAGGGGACGAGACCCAGTACTTC. Amino acid sequence: CASSPWTGDETQYF.